The entry below gives a single TCR beta chain sequence along with its context. Trimming stripped 0 bases from V and 8 bases from J, with 8 bases between. CDR1 is SGHRS and CDR2 is YFSETQ in the germline V gene. There are 12 residues in the CDR3. In the authors' workflow: Using reference gene primer amplification, nucleated cell counts were estimated. Only in-frame clones appear in the TCRdb table, and some are missing; sequencing was by immunoSEQ multiplex PCR. The V and J calls and the clone size are those of that table, but D and trimming were determined from the DNA. The sample gives around 300,000 clones, approximately 83% of which show up once; 8% to 13% is in the top ten. This specimen comes from a study of blood T cell repertoires in COVID-19. Study details: The analysed material was cDNA or gDNA that came from T cells, B-cell-depleted T cells, or PBMCs.

The chain couples TRBV5-1 to TRBJ1-2; no clear D. The clonotype originates from a woman aged 70-85 years with acute or convalescent COVID-19. Sample: peripheral blood. The chain's CDR3 is CASSLDGEGYTF. Here the CDR3 DNA reads TGCGCCAGCAGCTTGGACGGGGAGGGCTACACCTTC.